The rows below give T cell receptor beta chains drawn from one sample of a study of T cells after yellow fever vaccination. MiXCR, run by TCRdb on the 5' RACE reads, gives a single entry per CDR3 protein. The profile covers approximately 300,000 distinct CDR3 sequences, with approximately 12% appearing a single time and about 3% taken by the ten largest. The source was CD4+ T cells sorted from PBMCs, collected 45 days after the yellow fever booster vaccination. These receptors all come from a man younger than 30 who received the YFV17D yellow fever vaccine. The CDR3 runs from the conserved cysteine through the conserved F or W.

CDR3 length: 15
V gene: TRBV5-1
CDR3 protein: CASSSNRQGIDEQYF

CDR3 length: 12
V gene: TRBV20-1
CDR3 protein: CSASDNNEKLFF

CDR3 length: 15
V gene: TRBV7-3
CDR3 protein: CASSPGGGGTDTQYF

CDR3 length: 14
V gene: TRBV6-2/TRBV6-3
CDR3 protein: CASSTQTPSYEQYF

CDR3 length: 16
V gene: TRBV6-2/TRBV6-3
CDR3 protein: CASSWPRTGGADTQYF

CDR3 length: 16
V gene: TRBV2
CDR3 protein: CASSESFVAGDSPLHF

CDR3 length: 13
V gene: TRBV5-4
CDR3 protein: CASKEGSYNEQFF

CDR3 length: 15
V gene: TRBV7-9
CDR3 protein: CASSPGTGRYNEQFF

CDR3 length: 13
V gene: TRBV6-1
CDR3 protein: CASRETPQAGYTF

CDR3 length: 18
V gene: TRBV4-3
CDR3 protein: CASSHRKGDRPGANVLTF

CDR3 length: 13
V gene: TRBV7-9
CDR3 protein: CASSLEGGQPQHF

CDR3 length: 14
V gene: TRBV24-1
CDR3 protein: CATQGGGVTDTQYF

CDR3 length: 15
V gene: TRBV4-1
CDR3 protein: CASSPVVAVSQSQFF

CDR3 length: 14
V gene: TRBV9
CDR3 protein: CASSRAWNTGELFF

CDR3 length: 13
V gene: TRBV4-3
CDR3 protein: CASSRDKNYGYTF

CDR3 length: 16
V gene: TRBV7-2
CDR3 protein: CASSLSRTDVSQPQHF

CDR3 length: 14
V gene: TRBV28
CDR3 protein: CASSLGGIGNIQYF

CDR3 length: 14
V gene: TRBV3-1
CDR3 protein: CASSQEGGLYGYTF

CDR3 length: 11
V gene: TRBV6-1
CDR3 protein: CASSEVWAQFF

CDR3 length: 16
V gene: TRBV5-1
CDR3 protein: CASSADTGMGNEKLFF

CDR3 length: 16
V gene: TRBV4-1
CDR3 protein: CASSQEGQGPRDTQYF

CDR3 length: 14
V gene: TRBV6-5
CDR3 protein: CASSPGRKNTEAFF

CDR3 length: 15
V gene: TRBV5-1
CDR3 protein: CASSLAGQGIYGYTF

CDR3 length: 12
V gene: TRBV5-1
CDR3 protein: CASSLEVGELFF

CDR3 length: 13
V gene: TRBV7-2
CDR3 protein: CASSLLVTDTQYF

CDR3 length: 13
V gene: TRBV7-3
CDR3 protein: CASSLKDTGELFF

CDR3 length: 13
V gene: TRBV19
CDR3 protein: CASSILQGSEQFF

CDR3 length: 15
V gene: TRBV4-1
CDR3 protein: CASSQRAGGVQPQHF

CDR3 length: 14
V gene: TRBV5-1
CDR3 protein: CASNSGAGTDTQYF

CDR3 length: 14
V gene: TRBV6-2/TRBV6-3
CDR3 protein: CASSSLGSYNEQFF

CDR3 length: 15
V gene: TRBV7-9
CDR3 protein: CASGGDQAGTDTQYF

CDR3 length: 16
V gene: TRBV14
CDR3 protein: CASSQGLGPWDSPLHF

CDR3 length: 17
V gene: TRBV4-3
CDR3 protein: CASSQESRWKNTGELFF

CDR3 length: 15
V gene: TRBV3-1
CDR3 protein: CASSQDRGDRETQYF

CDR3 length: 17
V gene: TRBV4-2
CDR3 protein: CASSQDRNQTNTGELFF

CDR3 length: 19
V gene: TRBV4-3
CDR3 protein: CASSQGNRDWRGSYNEQFF

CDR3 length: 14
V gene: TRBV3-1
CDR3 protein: CASSQSYANEKLFF

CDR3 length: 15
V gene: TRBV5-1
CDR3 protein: CASSLAAGRNTEAFF

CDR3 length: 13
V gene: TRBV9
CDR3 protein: CASSVARNTEAFF